Shown below are 19 T cell receptor beta chains from a single sample sequenced in a study of Ad26.COV2.S vaccination and SARS-CoV-2 variants. Stated treatment: roughly 20 received Ad26.COV2.S at low or high dose, single or two shots; several received placebo; per-sample allocation not given. Day 63 following the first vaccine or placebo injection was when the samples were taken. Here immunoSEQ multiplex PCR was the method, and the copy in TCRdb shows in-frame clones only, minus some. The sample consists of around 270,000 clones, around nine tenths of them appearing once. Sequencing used peripheral blood, obtained in a trial of Ad26.COV2.S vaccine versus placebo. The receptor source for this set is a person aged 18-65 years who received the Ad26.COV2.S COVID-19 vaccine or a placebo.

The rearrangement links TRBV12-5 to TRBJ1-6, with a possible D match to TRBD1 (5 bases). V lost 7 bases to trimming and J lost 7 bases, with 11 bases between them. CDR1 is LGHNT, CDR2 FRNRAP, per germline. The length of the CDR3 is 13 residues. In DNA form, the CDR3 reads TGTGCTAGTGATCGGGGCGCAAATTCACCCCTCCACTTT. It encodes CASDRGANSPLHF. Full variable domain (outside the CDR3, taken from reference TRBV12-5 and TRBJ1-6): DARVTQTPRHKVTEMGQEVTMRCQPILGHNTVFWYRQTMMQGLELLAYFRNRAPLDDSGMPKDRFSAEMPDATLATLKIQPSEPRDSAVYFCASDRGANSPLHFGNGTRLTVT.

The rearrangement joins TRBV9 to TRBJ2-1; D uncertain. CDR1 SGDLS and CDR2 YYNGEE come from the germline V gene. V was shortened by 4 bases and J by 0 bases, with 11 bases between the two germline ends. This CDR3 contains 15 residues. CDR3 DNA: TGTGCCAGCAGCCCACCGGTGAGCTCCTACAATGAGCAGTTCTTC. Protein sequence: CASSPPVSSYNEQFF. Based on the CDR3 plus reference TRBV9 and TRBJ2-1, the full variable domain is DSGVTQTPKHLITATGQRVTLRCSPRSGDLSVYWYQQSLDQGLQFLIQYYNGEERAKGNILERFSAQQFPDLHSELNLSSLELGDSALYFCASSPPVSSYNEQFFGPGTRLTVL.

This clone was counted between two and nine times. This chain joins TRBV2 and TRBJ2-3; 8 bases match TRBD1. Trimming removed 4 bases from V and 4 bases from J; junction bases left unmatched: 4. This CDR3 has 14 amino acids. The germline V gene has CDR1 SNHLY and CDR2 FYNNEI. The CDR3, as DNA: TGTGCCAGCAGTGTTGGACAGGGTGCAGATACGCAGTATTTT. Protein product: CASSVGQGADTQYF.

The chain combines TRBV19 with TRBJ2-7; 7 bases align to TRBD1. Germline V CDR1 and CDR2: LNHDA, SQIVND (reference sequence). The trim removed 4 bases at V and 2 bases at J, leaving 8 bases unmatched. The CDR3 loop spans 15 amino acids. The CDR3 nucleotides read TGTGCCAGTAGTAAGAGACAGGGAAATACCTACGAGCAGTACGTC. Translating it yields CASSKRQGNTYEQYV.

This chain uses TRBV27 with TRBJ2-1; no firm D call. V lost 5 bases, J lost 2 bases, and 10 bases lay in between. There are 14 residues in the CDR3. Germline V gene lookup returns CDR1 MNHEY and CDR2 SMNVEV (reference sequence). The CDR3, as DNA: TGTGCCAGCAGTCCAATTTTAACCTACAATGAGCAGTTCTTC. It translates to CASSPILTYNEQFF.

This chain connects TRBV18 to TRBJ1-4; TRBD1 matches 12 bases. CDR3 size: 16 residues. J lost 7 bases, V lost 8 bases, and 11 bases had no gene match. Germline CDR1 is KGHSH and CDR2 is LQKENI. CDR3 sequence reads: CASLAGTGGRVEKLFF. CDR3 DNA: TGTGCCAGCCTCGCCGGGACAGGGGGCCGCGTTGAAAAACTGTTTTTT.

The CDR3 DNA follows: TGTGCCAGCAGCTTGGCCGGTGTACAGCATCAAGAGACCCAGTACTTC. Its protein product is CASSLAGVQHQETQYF. V is TRBV5-8 and J is TRBJ2-5; no clear D gene. V lost 0 bases, J lost 2 bases, and 14 bases lay in between. The germline gives CDR1 SGHTS, CDR2 YDEGEE. The CDR3 is made up of 16 amino acids.

The chain links TRBV7-9 to TRBJ2-5; the match to TRBD1 covers 9 bases. CDR3 length: 15 amino acids. Germline loops: CDR1 SEHNR, CDR2 FQNEAQ (reference sequence). V gave up 5 bases and J gave up 4 bases; unmatched junction bases: 8. Written as DNA, the CDR3 is TGTGCCAGCAGCCCAAGCCCGGACAGGGGAGAGACCCAGTACTTC. It translates to CASSPSPDRGETQYF.

The chain is built from TRBV6-4 and TRBJ1-1; D perhaps matches TRBD1 (5 bases). The V end lost 6 bases, the J end lost 0 bases, and 8 bases lay between the germline ends. Germline values: CDR1 MRHNA, CDR2 SNTAGT. This CDR3 region has 13 residues. CDR3 DNA sequence: TGTGCCAGCAGGAAGACAGTGAACACTGAAGCTTTCTTT. Translating it yields CASRKTVNTEAFF.

The chain uses TRBV7-9 and TRBJ1-3; the D is unclear. The length of the CDR3 is 16 residues. V lost 1 base and J 0 bases, leaving 10 bases between the germline ends. Germline CDR1 is SEHNR and CDR2 is FQNEAQ (reference sequence). The CDR3 DNA sequence: TGTGCCAGCAGCTTAGAACGCTTTAGCTCTGGAAACACCATATATTTT. Amino acids: CASSLERFSSGNTIYF.

This clone was detected only once. The chain links TRBV3-1 (or the pseudogene TRBV3-2) to TRBJ1-2; a possible D gene is TRBD1 (6 bases). The CDR3 is 15 residues long. Trimming removed 1 base from V and 4 bases from J, with 13 bases in between. Germline CDR1 is LGHDT and CDR2 is YNNKEL (reference sequence). The CDR3 sequence is CASSQGPQGGYGYTF. CDR3 DNA sequence: TGTGCCAGCAGCCAAGGGCCACAGGGTGGCTATGGCTACACCTTC.

The rearrangement links TRBV6-5 to TRBJ2-3; TRBD1 matches 8 bases. CDR3 size: 13 residues. Looked up from germline, CDR1 is MNHEY and CDR2 is SVGAGI. J was trimmed by 7 bases and V by 7 bases; bases with no gene match: 7. The CDR3 DNA is TGTGCCAGCACCCCGACAGGGGAGTATACGCAGTATTTT. Protein sequence: CASTPTGEYTQYF.

This sequence joins TRBV7-2 and TRBJ2-2; the D call may be TRBD1 or TRBD2 (5 bases each). The germline CDR1 and CDR2 sequences are SGHTA and FQGNSA. The CDR3 loop spans 17 amino acids. V was pared by 2 bases and J by 7 bases, with 20 bases between. CDR3 amino acids: CASSLYQGRVGSGELFF. CDR3 coding DNA: TGTGCCAGCAGCTTATACCAAGGCAGGGTGGGGAGCGGGGAGCTGTTTTTT. Using reference TRBV7-2 and TRBJ2-2 for the parts outside the CDR3, the full variable domain is GAGVSQSPSNKVTEKGKDVELRCDPISGHTALYWYRQSLGQGLEFLIYFQGNSAPDKSGLPSDRFSAERTGGSVSTLTIQRTQQEDSAVYLCASSLYQGRVGSGELFFGEGSRLTVL.

The rearrangement joins TRBV19 to TRBJ2-1; 10 bases line up with TRBD1. Germline CDR1 LNHDA, CDR2 SQIVND (reference sequence). CDR3 length: 15 residues. Unmatched junction bases numbered 5, after V lost 5 bases and J lost 4 bases. CDR3 amino acids: CASSPRTGGYNEQFF. Written as DNA, the CDR3 is TGTGCCAGTAGTCCCCGGACAGGGGGGTACAATGAGCAGTTCTTC.

This chain links TRBV10-3 with TRBJ2-2, with 7 bases matching TRBD1. This CDR3 has 14 residues. V shed 10 bases and J 4 bases; nucleotides not matched to a gene: 9. Germline V gene data show CDR1 as ENHRY and CDR2 as SYGVKD. The CDR3 DNA reads TGTGCCACCGCTGCCGGGACAGTCACCGGGGAGCTGTTTTTT. Its translation: CATAAGTVTGELFF.

The chain carries TRBV15 and TRBJ2-5; tentatively, D is TRBD2 (6 bases). The CDR3 is 16 amino acids. Germline V gives CDR1 LNHNV, CDR2 YYDKDF (reference sequence). Trimming stripped 0 bases from V and 7 bases from J, with 18 bases between. CDR3 loop: CATSREPGPLGGTQYF. The CDR3 nucleotides are TGTGCCACCAGCAGAGAACCGGGTCCTTTGGGGGGGACCCAGTACTTC.

The chain has TRBV5-1 and TRBJ2-2; 7 positions match TRBD1. Trimming at V came to 3 bases and at J to 5 bases, leaving 13 bases not matched to a gene. CDR3 length: 17 amino acids. The germline V gene encodes CDR1 SGHRS and CDR2 YFSETQ. The CDR3 region has the DNA TGCGCCAGCAGCTACCGGGACAGCATCCTAAAAACCGGGGAGCTGTTTTTT. Its protein is CASSYRDSILKTGELFF.

The chain has TRBV6-1 and TRBJ1-2; the D is unclear. Trimming shortened V by 3 bases and J by 5 bases, and 13 bases separated the two germline ends. This CDR3 comprises 14 residues. Per germline, CDR1 MNHNS and CDR2 SASEGT. The CDR3 DNA follows: TGTGCCAGCAGTGAGTATTTGGACTATTATGGCTACACCTTC. This encodes CASSEYLDYYGYTF.

The chain recombines TRBV30 with TRBJ2-3; 10 nucleotides line up with TRBD2. From germline, CDR1 is GTSNPN and CDR2 SVGIG (reference sequence). CDR3 length: 16 amino acids. V was clipped by 0 bases and J by 0 bases; unmatched bases: 3. The CDR3 sequence is CAWSVPTSGSTDTQYF. The DNA for the CDR3 is TGTGCCTGGAGTGTCCCGACTAGCGGGAGCACAGATACGCAGTATTTT.